This T cell receptor beta chain stems from a study of early T cells in non-severe SARS-CoV-2 infection. The germline V gene encodes CDR1 ENHRY and CDR2 SYGVKD. CDR3 length equals 14 residues. The ends were cut back, 2 bases at V and 7 bases at J, with 11 bases in the middle. TCRdb processed the 5' RACE reads anew with MiXCR; each CDR3 protein has one entry. The top ten clones hold approximately 8% of a sample with just under 85,000 distinct CDR3 sequences, 10% of them seen once. The TCR originated in an adult who was a healthcare worker with PCR-confirmed SARS-CoV-2 infection or an uninfected control (not recorded which). The chain recombines TRBV10-3 with TRBJ2-2, with D tentatively TRBD1 or TRBD2 (6 bases each). The sample was whole blood, taken at baseline. The CDR3, as DNA: TGTGCCATCAGTGAGGACCGGGGGCGCGGGGAGCTGTTTTTT. Its protein product is CAISEDRGRGELFF.